The T cell receptor beta chain described here comes from a study of shared clonotypes between healthy human individuals. Whole-study results and caveats: It was only blood that was sampled, and tissue repertoires likely differ.

Produced via immunoSEQ multiplex PCR; TCRdb's table is partial and in-frame only. Here the sample spans 500,000 to 700,000 clones, 85% to 95% being singletons. In regard to this clone: The antigen remains unidentified.

CD45RO-negative cells were positively selected for CCR7, leaving out terminally differentiated effector memory CD45RA+ cells. Germline assignment: CDR1 SGDLS and CDR2 YYNGEE. This CDR3 has 12 amino acids. The V end lost 7 bases, the J end lost 0 bases, and 5 bases lay between the germline ends. This chain uses TRBV9 with TRBJ1-3; no definite D call. The sample comprised naive CD8+ T cells sorted from blood. The sequence came from a woman aged 25 to 39 in good health. The CDR3 bases are TGTGCCAGCGGGGTCTCTGGAAACACCATATATTTT. This encodes CASGVSGNTIYF.